One T cell receptor (beta chain) is described in this entry. Its antigen is unidentified. Trimming took off 6 bases at V and 0 bases at J, with 13 bases between the two ends. The germline CDR1 and CDR2 sequences are MGHDK and SYGVNS. The CDR3 length is 15 residues. The data were obtained in a study of cytomegalovirus exposure and HLA in healthy donors. Study-level background: Genotyping showed less than 85% of over 350 donors falling in the Caucasian-associated ancestry cluster. Whole-study findings and limits: Across HLA loci, a later analysis found differing TCR association rates, with DRB1 most and HLA-C fewest.

A multiplex PCR was run with 60 Vbeta primers and 13 Jbeta primers. Repertoires were generated with immunoSEQ multiplex PCR, while TCRdb's copy carries only in-frame clones and drops some. This table has roughly 100,000 clones, approximately 77% appearing once. The J gene is TRBJ2-3, the V gene TRBV25-1, with D possibly being TRBD2 (5 bases). The TCR sequence derives from a woman in her 40s in good health and CMV-seronegative. Input material: PBMCs. The CDR3 loop reads CASSKGLFSTDTQYF. Written as DNA, the CDR3 is TGTGCCAGCAGCAAAGGACTTTTTAGCACAGATACGCAGTATTTT.